The clone carrying this TCR beta chain occurred many times. cDNA libraries of TCR beta carried unique molecular identifiers. Researchers reported roughly 0.5 million cDNA molecules coming from around 1 to 10 million T cells. MiXCR, applied by TCRdb to the PCR reads, yields one record per CDR3 protein. Of hundreds of thousands of distinct CDR3 sequences listed, 35% to 40% are singletons. The data stem from a study of post-analysis software for immune sequencing data. The receptor was derived from a girl under 18 with multiple sclerosis. The sequencing input was blood.

The CDR3 sequence: CASSLDRGNQPQHF. The CDR3, as DNA: TGTGCCAGCAGCTTGGACAGGGGCAATCAGCCCCAGCATTTT. The chain carries TRBV7-2 and TRBJ1-5, with 8 nucleotides matching TRBD1. CDR3 length: 14 amino acids. Germline V gene sequence: CDR1 SGHTA, CDR2 FQGNSA. The junction had 0 bases not matched to a gene; V was cut back by 3 bases and J by 2 bases.